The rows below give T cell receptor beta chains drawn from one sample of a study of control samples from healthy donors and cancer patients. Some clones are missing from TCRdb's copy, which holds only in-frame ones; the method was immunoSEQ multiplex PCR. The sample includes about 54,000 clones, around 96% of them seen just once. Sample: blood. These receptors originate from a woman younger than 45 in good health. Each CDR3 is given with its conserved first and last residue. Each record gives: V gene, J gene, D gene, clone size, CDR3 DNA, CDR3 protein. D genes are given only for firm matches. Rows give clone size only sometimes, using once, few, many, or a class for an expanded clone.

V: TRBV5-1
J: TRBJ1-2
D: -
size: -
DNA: TGCGCCAGCCACAACCCGCCGGGCTATGGCTACACCTTC
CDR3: CASHNPPGYGYTF

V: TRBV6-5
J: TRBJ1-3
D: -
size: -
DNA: TGTGCCAGCAGTTACGGCGCAGGCCCTGGAAACACCATATATTTT
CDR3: CASSYGAGPGNTIYF

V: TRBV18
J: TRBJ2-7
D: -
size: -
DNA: TGTGCCAGCTCACTCTCGGACAGCCCCCACGAGCAGTACTTC
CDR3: CASSLSDSPHEQYF

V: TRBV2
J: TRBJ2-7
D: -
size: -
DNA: TGTGCCAGCAGTGCCTTGGCTTCCGACTCCTACGAGCAGTACTTC
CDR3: CASSALASDSYEQYF

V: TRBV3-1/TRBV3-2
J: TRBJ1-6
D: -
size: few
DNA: TGTGCCAGCAGCCAGTGGGGGGATAATTCACCCCTCCACTTT
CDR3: CASSQWGDNSPLHF

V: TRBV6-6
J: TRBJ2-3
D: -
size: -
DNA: TGTGCCAGCAGTTACGGTCCTAACACAGATACGCAGTATTTT
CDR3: CASSYGPNTDTQYF

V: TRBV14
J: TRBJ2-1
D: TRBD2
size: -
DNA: TGTGCCAGCAGCCAAGCCAGCGGGAGAAACAATGAGCAGTTCTTC
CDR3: CASSQASGRNNEQFF

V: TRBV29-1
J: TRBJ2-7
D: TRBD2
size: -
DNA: TGCAGCGTGCAACTAGCGGAGATCTCCTACGAGCAGTACTTC
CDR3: CSVQLAEISYEQYF

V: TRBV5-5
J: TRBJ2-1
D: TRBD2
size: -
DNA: TGTGCCAGCAGCACCGGGACTAGCGGGAGGTATGAGCAGTTCTTC
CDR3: CASSTGTSGRYEQFF

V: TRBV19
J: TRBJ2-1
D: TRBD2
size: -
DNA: TGTGCCAGTAGTATAGTCGGAGTAGCGGGGTACAATGAGCAGTTCTTC
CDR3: CASSIVGVAGYNEQFF

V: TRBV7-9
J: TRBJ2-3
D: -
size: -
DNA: TGTGCCAGCAGCTCCCCCGTCGGGTCGTTAGATACGCAGTATTTT
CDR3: CASSSPVGSLDTQYF

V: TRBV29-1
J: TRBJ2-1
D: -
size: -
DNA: TGCAGCGTTGGTACCCCGCCGAATGAGCAGTTCTTC
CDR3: CSVGTPPNEQFF

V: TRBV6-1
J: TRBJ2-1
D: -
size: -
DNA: TGTGCCAGCAGTGAAGCCCCGGGGGGCAGCTCCTACAATGAGCAGTTCTTC
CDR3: CASSEAPGGSSYNEQFF

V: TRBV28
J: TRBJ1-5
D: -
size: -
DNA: TGTGCCAGCAGTGAGGGCTTGAATCAGCCCCAGCATTTT
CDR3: CASSEGLNQPQHF

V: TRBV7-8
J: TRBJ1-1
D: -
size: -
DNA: TGTGCCAGCAGCTTAGAGATGGGGCATATTAGCACTGAAGCTTTCTTT
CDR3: CASSLEMGHISTEAFF

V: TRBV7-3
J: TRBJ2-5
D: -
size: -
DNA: TGTGCCAGCAGCTTGACAGAGGTTGAGACCCAGTACTTC
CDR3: CASSLTEVETQYF

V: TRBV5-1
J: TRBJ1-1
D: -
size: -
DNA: TGCGCCAGCAGCTTTCGGGGCGCTGAAGCTTTCTTT
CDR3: CASSFRGAEAFF

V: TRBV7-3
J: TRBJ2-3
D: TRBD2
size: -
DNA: TGTGCCAGCAGCTCCGGACTAGCGGGAACAGATACGCAGTATTTT
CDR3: CASSSGLAGTDTQYF

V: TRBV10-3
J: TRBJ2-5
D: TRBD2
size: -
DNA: TGTGCCATCAGTGAGTCCTTATTAGCGGGAAAAGAGACCCAGTACTTC
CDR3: CAISESLLAGKETQYF

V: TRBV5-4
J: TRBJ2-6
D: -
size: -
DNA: TGTGCCAGCAGCCGCGGTACCTTCCCCAAGGTAGGGGCCAACGTCCTGACTTTC
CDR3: CASSRGTFPKVGANVLTF

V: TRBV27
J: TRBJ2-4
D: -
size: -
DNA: TGTGCCAGCAGTCCATCAACGGGGCTAGCCAAAAACATTCAGTACTTC
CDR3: CASSPSTGLAKNIQYF

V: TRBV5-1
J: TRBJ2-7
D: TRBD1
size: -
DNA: TGCGCCAGCAGTCAAACCGGGACAGGAACCTACGAGCAGTACTTC
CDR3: CASSQTGTGTYEQYF

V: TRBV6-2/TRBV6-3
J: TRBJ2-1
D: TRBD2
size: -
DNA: TGTGCCAGCAGTAATGGGACTAGCGAGGTCAATGAGCAGTTCTTC
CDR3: CASSNGTSEVNEQFF

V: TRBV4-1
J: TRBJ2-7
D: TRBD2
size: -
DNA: TGCGCCAGCAGCCAAGGTGTTAGCGGGAGAAACGAGCAGTACTTC
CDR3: CASSQGVSGRNEQYF

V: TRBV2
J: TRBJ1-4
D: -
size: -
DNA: TGTGCCAGCAGTGTTGAGACACGCGAAAAACTGTTTTTT
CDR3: CASSVETREKLFF

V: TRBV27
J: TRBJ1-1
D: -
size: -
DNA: TGTGCCAGCAGTAAGACCGGGGCCGAGGGCACTGAAGCTTTCTTT
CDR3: CASSKTGAEGTEAFF

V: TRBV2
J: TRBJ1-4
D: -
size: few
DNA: TGTGCCAGCAGTGACGAACAGGGAACTAATGAAAAACTGTTTTTT
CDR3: CASSDEQGTNEKLFF

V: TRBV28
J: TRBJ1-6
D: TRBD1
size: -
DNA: TGTGCCAGCAGTTTAGCGGGACAGGGGGATTCACCCCTCCACTTT
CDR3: CASSLAGQGDSPLHF

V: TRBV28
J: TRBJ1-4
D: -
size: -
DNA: TGTGCCAGCAGTTTAGGGGGGGCCACTAATGAAAAACTGTTTTTT
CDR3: CASSLGGATNEKLFF

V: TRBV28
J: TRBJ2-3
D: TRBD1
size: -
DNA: TGTGCCAGCAACCAACAGGGGGCCCTCACAGATACGCAGTATTTT
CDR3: CASNQQGALTDTQYF

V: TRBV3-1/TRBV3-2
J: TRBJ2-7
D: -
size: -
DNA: TGTGCCAGCAGCCAAGTGGGAGGTTACGAGCAGTACTTC
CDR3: CASSQVGGYEQYF

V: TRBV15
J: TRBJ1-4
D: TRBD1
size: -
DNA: TGTGCCACCAGCATCCTCACAGGGGCAGAAAAACTGTTTTTT
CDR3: CATSILTGAEKLFF

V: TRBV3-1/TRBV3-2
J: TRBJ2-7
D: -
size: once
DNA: TGTGCCAGCAGCCGAATAGGGACCTACGAGCAGTACTTC
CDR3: CASSRIGTYEQYF

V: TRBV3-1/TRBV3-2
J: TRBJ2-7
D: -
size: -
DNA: TGTGCCAGCAGCCAATCTAGCGCTTCCGAGCAGTACTTC
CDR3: CASSQSSASEQYF

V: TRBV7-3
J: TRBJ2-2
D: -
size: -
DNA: TGTGCCAGCAGCCCGACCAGCGGTAATACCGGGGAGCTGTTTTTT
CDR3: CASSPTSGNTGELFF

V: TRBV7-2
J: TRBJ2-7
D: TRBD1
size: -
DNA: TGTGCCAGCAGCCCAGGGACAGGGGGGGCCGAGCAGTACTTC
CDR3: CASSPGTGGAEQYF

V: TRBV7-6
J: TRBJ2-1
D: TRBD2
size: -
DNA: TGTGCCAGCAGCTCCGGACTAGCGGTCAGCTCCTACAATGAGCAGTTCTTC
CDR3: CASSSGLAVSSYNEQFF

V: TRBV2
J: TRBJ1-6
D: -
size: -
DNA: TGTGCCAGCAGTCCGGTTGGAGCTAATTCACCCCTCCACTTT
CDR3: CASSPVGANSPLHF

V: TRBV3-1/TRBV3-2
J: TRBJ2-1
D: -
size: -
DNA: TGTGCCAGCAGCCCTGGCAATGAGCAGTTCTTC
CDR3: CASSPGNEQFF

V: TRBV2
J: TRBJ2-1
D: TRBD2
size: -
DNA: TGTGCCAGCAGTGAAGGACTAGCGGGAGGGTGGAGTGAGCAGTTCTTC
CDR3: CASSEGLAGGWSEQFF

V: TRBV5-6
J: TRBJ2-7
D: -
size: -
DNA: TGTGCCAGCAGCTCGGACGGTTTTGGTGAGCAGTACTTC
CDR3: CASSSDGFGEQYF

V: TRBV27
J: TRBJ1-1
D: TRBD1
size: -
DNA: TGTGCCAGCAGTCCGTGGACAGGGACGGGGTCTGGCACTGAAGCTTTCTTT
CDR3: CASSPWTGTGSGTEAFF

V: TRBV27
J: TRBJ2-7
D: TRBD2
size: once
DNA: TGTGCCAGCAGTTCTTCTAGCGGGGGCTCCTACGAGCAGTACTTC
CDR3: CASSSSSGGSYEQYF

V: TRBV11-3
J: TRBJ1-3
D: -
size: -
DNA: TGTGCCAGCAGCTTACACTCCCGGGACCGAAACACCATATATTTT
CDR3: CASSLHSRDRNTIYF

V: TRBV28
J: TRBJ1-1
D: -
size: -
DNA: TGTGCCAGCAGTTTACCCACGGGGGCTGTGACTGAAGCTTTCTTT
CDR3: CASSLPTGAVTEAFF

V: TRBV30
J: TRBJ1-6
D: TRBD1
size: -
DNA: TGTGCCTGGAGTGCTGGGACAGTTAATTCACCCCTCCACTTT
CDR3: CAWSAGTVNSPLHF

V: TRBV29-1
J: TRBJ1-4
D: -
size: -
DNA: TGCAGCGTTCGAGGTGGTGAAAAACTGTTTTTT
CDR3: CSVRGGEKLFF

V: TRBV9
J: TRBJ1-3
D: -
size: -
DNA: TGTGCCAGCAGCGTATCAGGGAACTCTGGAAACACCATATATTTT
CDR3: CASSVSGNSGNTIYF

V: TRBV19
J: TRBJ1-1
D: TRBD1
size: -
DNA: TGTGCCAGTAGTGCCGGATCCGGGACAGGGAGGCACACTGAAGCTTTCTTT
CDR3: CASSAGSGTGRHTEAFF

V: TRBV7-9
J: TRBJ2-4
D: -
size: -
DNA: TGTGCCAGCAGCTTAGGACTCACGGAAAACATTCAGTACTTC
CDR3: CASSLGLTENIQYF

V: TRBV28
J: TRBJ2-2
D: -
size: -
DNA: TGTGCCAGCAGTTTATCTGGTCGCACCGGGGAGCTGTTTTTT
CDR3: CASSLSGRTGELFF

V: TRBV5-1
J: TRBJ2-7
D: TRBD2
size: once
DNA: TGCGCCAGCAGCTTGGGCGGGACAGGCCCCTGGACTAGCGGGAGAGTAAACTACGAGCAGTACTTC
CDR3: CASSLGGTGPWTSGRVNYEQYF

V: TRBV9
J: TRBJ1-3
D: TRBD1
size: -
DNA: TGTGCCAGCAGCGTAGAGGGGGCGCCAGGAAACACCATATATTTT
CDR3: CASSVEGAPGNTIYF

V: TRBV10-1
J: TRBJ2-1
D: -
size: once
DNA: TGCGCCAGCAGTGTAAAAGGGGCAGGGGGGTACAATGAGCAGTTCTTC
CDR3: CASSVKGAGGYNEQFF

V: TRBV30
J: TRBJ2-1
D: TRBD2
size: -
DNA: TGTGCCTGGAGTGTACTTGGGGGAGGGAGCCTCGATGAGCAGTTCTTC
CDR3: CAWSVLGGGSLDEQFF

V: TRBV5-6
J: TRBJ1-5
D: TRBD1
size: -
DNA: TGTGCCAGCAGCCGGAAGACAGGGGTCCAGCCCCAGCATTTT
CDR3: CASSRKTGVQPQHF

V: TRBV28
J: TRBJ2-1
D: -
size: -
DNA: TGTGCCAGCAGTTTTTCCAGGGGGGGTGAGCAGTTCTTC
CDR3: CASSFSRGGEQFF

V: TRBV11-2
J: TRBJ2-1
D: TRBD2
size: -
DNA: TGTGCCAGCAGCTTCCCTAGCGGAGTGAGCTCCTACAATGAGCAGTTCTTC
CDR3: CASSFPSGVSSYNEQFF

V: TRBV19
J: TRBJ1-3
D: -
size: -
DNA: TGTGCCAGTGGACCGGGCACCATATATTTT
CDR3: CASGPGTIYF